Each of the 19 T cell receptor beta chains below was sequenced from the same sample in a study of T-cell reconstitution after alpha-beta-depleted transplantation in children. Unique molecular identifiers were built into the TCRbeta library. TCRdb reprocessed the PCR reads with MiXCR, giving one entry per CDR3 protein. Of some 590,000 distinct CDR3 sequences listed, roughly 10% are singletons. Material: PBMCs from the stem cell graft donor, obtained from the stem cell graft. These receptor sequences come from a human donor who donated a stem cell graft to a child with acute myeloid leukemia.

The sample holds a few counts of this clonotype. This sequence joins TRBV2 and TRBJ2-7, with 8 bases identical to TRBD1. The CDR3 loop spans 16 amino acids. Germline CDR1 is SNHLY and CDR2 is FYNNEI. The V segment lost 1 base and the J segment 6 bases; nucleotides outside the gene matches: 11. The CDR3 DNA sequence: TGTGCCAGCAGTGAAGGTGCTCAGGGGGCGCTTGGCGAGCAGTACTTC. Its protein is CASSEGAQGALGEQYF.

This clonotype has ten or more counts. The V call is TRBV27, the J call TRBJ2-7, with 11 bases matching TRBD2. Germline V gene sequence: CDR1 MNHEY, CDR2 SMNVEV (reference sequence). Germline trimming cut 5 bases from V and 3 bases from J; bases unmatched to any gene: 6. This CDR3 contains 15 residues. In DNA form, the CDR3 reads TGTGCCAGCAGTCAACTAGCGGGAGTTGGCTACGAGCAGTACTTC. Protein sequence: CASSQLAGVGYEQYF.

This chain joins TRBV5-5 and TRBJ2-7; 7 bases are shared with TRBD1. Germline V gene sequence: CDR1 SGHKS, CDR2 YYEKEE (reference sequence). J lost 2 bases, V lost 0 bases, and 5 bases had no gene match. The CDR3 consists of 15 residues. The CDR3 DNA is TGTGCCAGCAGCTTGGAAAGACAGGGAACCTACGAGCAGTACTTC. Translated: CASSLERQGTYEQYF.

The CDR3 bases are TGCAGCGTCGCCGGGACTAGCGGGAGGAACACCGGGGAGCTGTTTTTT. Its protein is CSVAGTSGRNTGELFF. The chain employs TRBV29-1 and TRBJ2-2, with 14 bases lining up with TRBD2. With 6 bases clipped from V and 1 base from J, the junction kept 4 bases outside the gene matches. Germline CDR1 and CDR2: SQVTM and ANQGSEA. The CDR3 covers 16 residues.

This clonotype has ten or more counts. V and J are TRBV7-9 and TRBJ2-7; TRBD1 is a possible D gene (5 bases). CDR1 SEHNR and CDR2 FQNEAQ come from the germline V gene (reference sequence). CDR3 length: 14 amino acids. V lost 2 bases and J lost 3, with 11 bases in between. CDR3 region: CASSLTTGHYEQYF. DNA of the CDR3: TGTGCCAGCAGCTTAACCACAGGCCACTACGAGCAGTACTTC.

This chain uses TRBV20-1 with TRBJ1-1; D ambiguous. The CDR3 loop spans 13 amino acids. Trimming left V 2 bases short and J 2 bases short, with 9 bases between. The germline V gene has CDR1 DFQATT and CDR2 SNEGSKA (reference sequence). The CDR3 DNA reads TGCAGTGCTAGACTGTCGGTAAACACTGAAGCTTTCTTT. Protein product: CSARLSVNTEAFF.

This clonotype has only a few counts. The genes are TRBV29-1 and TRBJ1-2; D uncertain. The CDR3 is 12 residues long. In germline, CDR1 is SQVTM, CDR2 ANQGSEA. The ends were cut back, 3 bases at V and 8 bases at J, with 13 bases in the middle. CDR3 in DNA: TGCAGCGTTGACGGGAGGCTGAGCGGCTACACCTTC. Protein product: CSVDGRLSGYTF.

This chain connects TRBV12-3 or TRBV12-4 to TRBJ2-7; D perhaps matches TRBD2 (6 bases). This CDR3 spans 14 amino acids. Deletions cut 1 base from V and 6 bases from J, with 13 bases between. The CDR3 loop is CASSLGPGGPEQYF. The CDR3 nucleotides read TGTGCCAGCAGTTTAGGTCCCGGAGGGCCCGAGCAGTACTTC.

This clonotype was observed at least ten times. The rearrangement uses TRBV10-3 and TRBJ1-4, with 10 bases matching TRBD1. The germline gives CDR1 ENHRY, CDR2 SYGVKD. V shed 7 bases, J shed 7 bases, and the junction held 6 bases outside the gene matches. CDR3 length: 14 amino acids. CDR3 DNA: TGTGCCATCACTCCGGACAGGGGGGGTGAAAAACTGTTTTTT. Translating it yields CAITPDRGGEKLFF.

This clonotype was counted only a few times. The rearrangement uses TRBV9 and TRBJ1-2; TRBD1 might be the D (6 bases). V gave up 4 bases and J gave up 4 bases, with 11 bases separating them. The CDR3 has 13 residues. Germline-derived CDR1 and CDR2 are SGDLS and YYNGEE. DNA for the CDR3: TGTGCCAGCAGCCGACACAGGGCCTATGGCTACACCTTC. The encoded protein is CASSRHRAYGYTF.

The chain has TRBV6-2 or TRBV6-3 and TRBJ1-2, with D possibly TRBD1 on 5 matching bases. V was shortened by 6 bases and J by 8 bases, with 13 bases between the two germline ends. This CDR3 is built from 12 residues. CDR1 MNHEY and CDR2 SVGEGT come from the germline V gene. CDR3 DNA sequence: TGTGCCAGCAGCGGGACGATAGTCGGCTACACCTTC. It translates to CASSGTIVGYTF.

The DNA for the CDR3 is TGTGCCTGGACCACTGGCCGGGCCGGGGAGACCCAGTACTTC. Translated: CAWTTGRAGETQYF. The V and J genes are TRBV30 and TRBJ2-5; D is undetermined. V dropped 4 bases and J dropped 5 bases, with 17 bases sitting between them. This CDR3 is built from 14 residues. Germline V gene sequence: CDR1 GTSNPN, CDR2 SVGIG (reference sequence).

This clonotype was found many times. The V gene is TRBV5-6, the J gene TRBJ2-1; D gene ambiguous. This CDR3 comprises 13 residues. Germline CDR1 is SGHDT and CDR2 is YYEEEE. The V gene lost 0 bases and the J gene lost 10 bases, with 11 bases spanning the gap. Here the CDR3 DNA reads TGTGCCAGCAGCTTGGGATGGAAATACGAGCAGTTCTTC. This gives the protein CASSLGWKYEQFF.

This chain uses TRBV3-1 with TRBJ2-1; 7 positions match TRBD2. J gave up 6 bases and V 6 bases, and 8 bases lay outside the gene matches. CDR1 is LGHDT and CDR2 is YNNKEL in the germline V gene (reference sequence). This CDR3 spans 14 amino acids. CDR3 sequence (DNA): TGTGCCAGCAGACGTAGCGGGCCTGGCAATGAGCAGTTCTTC. It codes for CASRRSGPGNEQFF.

This chain joins TRBV6-5 and TRBJ2-2, with D tentatively TRBD2 (5 bases). Germline V gene sequence: CDR1 MNHEY, CDR2 SVGAGI. This CDR3 is 18 amino acids long. The ends were cut back, 2 bases at V and 4 bases at J, with 20 bases in the middle. CDR3 residues: CASSYRRRAASSTGELFF. Here the CDR3 DNA reads TGTGCCAGCAGTTACAGGAGGCGGGCCGCTTCTAGCACCGGGGAGCTGTTTTTT.

A few counts support this clonotype. The chain has TRBV7-2 and TRBJ2-1, with unresolved D. The V gene's germline CDR1 is SGHTA and CDR2 FQGNSA. The length of the CDR3 is 14 residues. V was pared by 5 bases and J by 3 bases, with 11 bases between. The CDR3 nucleotides read TGTGCCAGCAGCGCCTCTAGAGTCTACAATGAGCAGTTCTTC. It is translated as CASSASRVYNEQFF.

The chain couples TRBV15 to TRBJ2-3; the D gene is possibly TRBD1 (5 bases). The CDR3 totals 15 residues. V dropped 4 bases and J dropped 8 bases, with 19 bases sitting between them. Germline lookup yields CDR1 LNHNV and CDR2 YYDKDF (reference sequence). In DNA, the CDR3 is TGTGCCACCAGCACAGCGACTGGCAGGGTGGGTACGCAGTATTTT. It specifies CATSTATGRVGTQYF.

This chain joins TRBV29-1 and TRBJ2-5, with no clear D. Germline CDR1 reads SQVTM; CDR2 reads ANQGSEA. CDR3 size: 11 residues. Trimming took 6 bases from V and 4 from J, leaving 9 bases between them. CDR3 sequence reads: CSVSNGETQYF. CDR3 bases: TGCAGCGTATCTAACGGAGAGACCCAGTACTTC.

This clonotype was found a few times. The chain employs TRBV4-3 and TRBJ2-2; a possible D gene is TRBD2 (6 bases). Germline V lookup: CDR1 LGHNA, CDR2 YSLEER. The CDR3 is 16 amino acids. Trimming cost V 2 bases and J 1 base, with 11 bases left between them. The CDR3 reads CASSQFGTLNTGELFF. CDR3 nucleotides: TGCGCCAGCAGCCAATTCGGGACTTTGAACACCGGGGAGCTGTTTTTT.